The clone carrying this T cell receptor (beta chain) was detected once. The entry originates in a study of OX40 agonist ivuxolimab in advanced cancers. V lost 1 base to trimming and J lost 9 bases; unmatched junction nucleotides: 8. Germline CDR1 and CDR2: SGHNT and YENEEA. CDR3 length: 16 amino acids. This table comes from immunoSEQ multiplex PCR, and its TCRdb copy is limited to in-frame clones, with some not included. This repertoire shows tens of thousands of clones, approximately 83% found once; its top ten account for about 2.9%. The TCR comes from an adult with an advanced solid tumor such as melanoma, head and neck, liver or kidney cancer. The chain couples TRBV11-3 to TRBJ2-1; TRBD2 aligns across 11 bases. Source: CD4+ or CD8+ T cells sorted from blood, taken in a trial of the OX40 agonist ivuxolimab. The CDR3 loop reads CASSLGFSGGASEQFF. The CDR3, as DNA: TGTGCCAGCAGCTTAGGGTTTAGCGGGGGGGCCTCTGAGCAGTTCTTC.